The 32 T cell receptor beta chains below all came from one sample that was sequenced in a study of OX40 agonist ivuxolimab in advanced cancers. Here immunoSEQ multiplex PCR was the method, and the copy in TCRdb shows in-frame clones only, minus some. Of 42,000 or so clones detected, 86% appear once; the ten largest clones hold less than 25%. The source was CD4+ or CD8+ T cells sorted from blood, collected in a trial of the OX40 agonist ivuxolimab. Receptor source: an adult with an advanced solid tumor such as melanoma, head and neck, liver or kidney cancer.

This clone has a handful of counts. The chain uses TRBV4-3 and TRBJ2-1, with 11 bases matching TRBD1. Germline loops: CDR1 LGHNA, CDR2 YSLEER. After removal of 0 bases from V and 2 bases from J, the junction contained 3 bases not matched to a gene. The CDR3 has 17 residues. This CDR3 is CASSQEPGQGAYNEQFF. For the CDR3, the DNA is TGCGCCAGCAGCCAAGAACCGGGACAGGGGGCCTACAATGAGCAGTTCTTC.

V is TRBV5-6 and J is TRBJ2-7; D not resolved. There are 15 residues in the CDR3. Trimming left V 0 bases short and J 0 bases short, with 10 bases between. The germline V gene has CDR1 SGHDT and CDR2 YYEEEE. The CDR3 DNA reads as TGTGCCAGCAGCTTGGGGACGTTGAGCTCCTACGAGCAGTACGTC. Translated: CASSLGTLSSYEQYV.

The rearrangement joins TRBV6-5 to TRBJ1-1; D call uncertain. The V end was cut by 7 bases, the J end by 3 bases, with 12 bases between. The CDR3 consists of 13 residues. The germline V gene has CDR1 MNHEY and CDR2 SVGAGI. CDR3 sequence reads: CASKEREHTEAFF. CDR3 sequence (DNA): TGTGCCAGCAAGGAACGGGAACACACTGAAGCTTTCTTT.

J is TRBJ1-5 and V is TRBV2; a possible D gene is TRBD1 (5 bases). Germline assignment: CDR1 SNHLY and CDR2 FYNNEI. With 1 base removed from V and 2 bases from J, the gap between germline ends came to 6 bases. The length of the CDR3 is 14 residues. This CDR3 is CASSEEGGNQPQHF. In DNA form, the CDR3 reads TGTGCCAGCAGTGAAGAAGGGGGCAATCAGCCCCAGCATTTT.

The chain links TRBV30 to TRBJ2-1, with TRBD2 identical over 7 bases. Germline V gene sequence: CDR1 GTSNPN, CDR2 SVGIG (reference sequence). The CDR3 runs to 15 residues. V was clipped by 3 bases and J by 4 bases; unmatched bases: 9. CDR3 sequence reads: CAWRGSSGPYNEQFF. The CDR3 coding sequence is TGTGCCTGGAGGGGTTCTAGCGGACCTTACAATGAGCAGTTCTTC.

The chain carries TRBV5-5 and TRBJ2-1, with TRBD1 as a possible D gene (6 bases). CDR1 SGHKS and CDR2 YYEKEE come from the germline V gene (reference sequence). V lost 2 bases, J lost 5 bases, and 11 bases lay in between. This CDR3 spans 14 amino acids. CDR3 residues: CASSFPRDNNEQFF. CDR3 coding DNA: TGTGCCAGCAGCTTCCCACGGGACAACAATGAGCAGTTCTTC.

V gene TRBV4-2 combines with J gene TRBJ1-6; TRBD1 agrees at 8 bases. CDR1 and CDR2 (germline): LGHNA, YNFKEQ. V was clipped by 0 bases and J by 4 bases; unmatched bases: 5. CDR3 length: 17 residues. DNA for the CDR3: TGTGCCAGCAGCCAAGAAGGTGGACAGGGATATAATTCACCCCTCCACTTT. Translated, it gives CASSQEGGQGYNSPLHF.

The gene calls are TRBV7-6 and TRBJ1-6; TRBD1 matches at 8 bases. This CDR3 spans 14 amino acids. Germline values: CDR1 SGHVS, CDR2 FNYEAQ. The V gene end was trimmed by 4 bases and the J gene end by 7 bases; junction bases not matched to a gene: 3. Here the CDR3 DNA reads TGTGCCAGCAGCTCCGACAGGGGAAATTCACCCCTCCACTTT. It yields the protein CASSSDRGNSPLHF.

The chain is built from TRBV7-8 and TRBJ1-2; 7 bases are a match to TRBD1. The CDR3 covers 15 residues. With V trimmed by 0 bases and J by 4 bases, 5 bases remained unmatched. Germline V lookup: CDR1 SGHVS, CDR2 FQNEAQ. This CDR3 reads CASSLASTGTYGYTF. In nucleotides, the CDR3 is TGTGCCAGCAGCTTAGCGTCGACAGGGACCTATGGCTACACCTTC.

The J gene is TRBJ2-7, the V gene TRBV25-1; tentatively, D is TRBD1 (6 bases). CDR3 size: 13 residues. V lost 5 bases and J lost 3, with 11 bases in between. Germline CDR1 is MGHDK and CDR2 is SYGVNS. The CDR3 DNA sequence: TGTGCCAGCAGTCGTGGGGACAACTACGAGCAGTACGTC. This sequence encodes CASSRGDNYEQYV.

The chain joins TRBV27 to TRBJ1-2; 12 positions agree with TRBD1. The CDR3 spans 15 residues. V shed 4 bases and J 8 bases; nucleotides not matched to a gene: 8. Germline V gene data show CDR1 as MNHEY and CDR2 as SMNVEV (reference sequence). In DNA form, the CDR3 reads TGTGCCAGCAGTTCTCCGGGACAGGGGGCGCGGGGCTACACCTTC. This translates into CASSSPGQGARGYTF.

This clone was found once. The genes are TRBV7-9 and TRBJ2-1; tentatively, D is TRBD1 (5 bases). Germline lookup yields CDR1 SEHNR and CDR2 FQNEAQ (reference sequence). This CDR3 is 12 amino acids long. Trimming removed 8 bases at V and 5 bases at J, with 10 bases between. The CDR3 coding sequence is TGTGCCAGCCGGTCCAGGGACAATGAGCAGTTCTTC. Its protein product is CASRSRDNEQFF.

The chain carries TRBV6-5 and TRBJ1-2; D is ambiguous. Germline CDR1 and CDR2: MNHEY and SVGAGI. The germline V and J ends were trimmed by 6 bases and 7 bases, with 15 bases remaining between them. The CDR3 contains 13 residues. The CDR3 DNA reads TGTGCCAGCAGGTCTAGATCCCTTGGTGGCTACACCTTC. It is translated as CASRSRSLGGYTF.

The V gene is TRBV11-1, the J gene TRBJ2-3; TRBD2 matches at 12 bases. Germline V CDR1 and CDR2: SGHAT, FQDESV (reference sequence). Unmatched junction bases numbered 5, after V lost 4 bases and J lost 6 bases. This CDR3 is built from 15 residues. The CDR3 region is CASSWTSGDTDTQYF. DNA for the CDR3: TGTGCCAGCAGCTGGACTAGCGGGGATACGGATACGCAGTATTTT.

This rearrangement joins TRBV28 to TRBJ2-7; the D gene is possibly TRBD1 (5 bases). This CDR3 is 14 amino acids long. Trimming removed 6 bases from V and 0 bases from J, with 12 bases in between. Per germline, CDR1 MDHEN and CDR2 SYDVKM. CDR3 residues: CASSWSGRSYEQYV. CDR3 bases: TGTGCCAGCAGCTGGTCAGGGCGCTCCTACGAGCAGTACGTC.

This clone appeared a single time. The chain employs TRBV7-3 and TRBJ2-1; no definite D call. V was trimmed by 4 bases and J by 10 bases, leaving 11 bases between them. The CDR3 runs 12 residues. Germline loops: CDR1 SGHTA, CDR2 FQGTGA. The CDR3 nucleotides are TGTGCCAGCAGCTCCTACTACGGCGAGCAGTTCTTC. Translated, it gives CASSSYYGEQFF.

The chain couples TRBV5-8 to TRBJ1-6; D not certain. The CDR3 is 15 amino acids. Germline lookup yields CDR1 SGHTS and CDR2 YDEGEE. Trimming took 4 bases from V and 6 from J, leaving 14 bases between them. DNA for the CDR3: TGTGCCAGCAGCCTATCCCGGGCGACTAATTCACCCCTCCACTTT. It translates to CASSLSRATNSPLHF.

This clone was detected a few times. The V gene is TRBV4-3, the J gene TRBJ1-6; D perhaps matches TRBD1 (6 bases). The CDR3 consists of 16 residues. V lost 0 bases to trimming and J lost 8 bases, with 14 bases between them. Germline CDR1 is LGHNA and CDR2 is YSLEER. The CDR3, as DNA: TGCGCCAGCAGCCAAGAAAGGGGCAGGGGAGATTCACCCCTCCACTTT. Its protein product is CASSQERGRGDSPLHF.

This chain joins TRBV4-3 and TRBJ1-1; a possible D gene is TRBD1 (6 bases). V gave up 1 base and J gave up 5 bases, with 14 bases separating them. The CDR3 contains 15 residues. Germline V gene lookup returns CDR1 LGHNA and CDR2 YSLEER. CDR3: CASSQGGRGETEAFF. DNA for the CDR3: TGCGCCAGCAGCCAAGGAGGGAGGGGGGAAACTGAAGCTTTCTTT.

This chain connects TRBV19 to TRBJ2-4; D gene uncertain. Trimming removed 5 bases at V and 4 bases at J, with 9 bases between. The germline CDR1 and CDR2 sequences are LNHDA and SQIVND (reference sequence). The CDR3 covers 13 residues. Here the CDR3 reads CASSSLLKNIQYF. CDR3 nucleotide sequence: TGTGCCAGTAGTTCCCTTTTGAAAAACATTCAGTACTTC.

V is TRBV28 and J is TRBJ2-5; weak D call: TRBD2 (7 bases). Germline V gene sequence: CDR1 MDHEN, CDR2 SYDVKM. Trimming removed 6 bases at V and 4 bases at J, with 15 bases between. The CDR3 spans 14 residues. CDR3 sequence: CASSQTRGGETQYF. CDR3 DNA sequence: TGTGCCAGCAGCCAGACGAGGGGGGGAGAGACCCAGTACTTC.

CDR3 sequence reads: CASKAGWNQPQHF. The DNA of the CDR3 is TGTGCCAGCAAGGCAGGGTGGAATCAGCCCCAGCATTTT. This rearrangement joins TRBV6-5 to TRBJ1-5; D is perhaps TRBD1 (5 bases). Trimming took off 7 bases at V and 4 bases at J, with 11 bases between the two ends. Germline-derived CDR1 and CDR2 are MNHEY and SVGAGI. The CDR3 consists of 13 residues.

The chain carries TRBV6-1 and TRBJ2-7; maybe TRBD2 (5 bases). V was shortened by 3 bases and J by 3 bases, with 12 bases between the two germline ends. The CDR3 has 14 residues. CDR1 MNHNS and CDR2 SASEGT come from the germline V gene. In DNA form, the CDR3 reads TGTGCCAGCAGTGACGGGGAATCCTACTACGAGCAGTACGTC. It encodes CASSDGESYYEQYV.

This clone was seen only once. The chain employs TRBV30 and TRBJ2-7; 11 bases match TRBD1. V was pared by 8 bases and J by 4 bases, with 10 bases of the junction left unmatched. Germline CDR1 is GTSNPN and CDR2 is SVGIG (reference sequence). The CDR3 spans 14 residues. This chain's CDR3 is CAVLGQGVEYEQYF. The CDR3 DNA sequence: TGTGCCGTCCTGGGACAGGGGGTAGAATACGAGCAGTACTTC.

The chain has TRBV19 and TRBJ2-7; 8 bases agree with TRBD1. From germline, CDR1 is LNHDA and CDR2 SQIVND (reference sequence). This CDR3 region has 14 residues. J lost 6 bases, V lost 5 bases, and 9 bases had no gene match. DNA of the CDR3: TGTGCCAGTAGTCCCGGGACAGGTGGTTCCGAGCAGTACTTC. Translated: CASSPGTGGSEQYF.

This clone is medium-sized within its sample. The rearrangement uses TRBV27 and TRBJ2-7, with D possibly TRBD2 on 5 matching bases. The CDR3 covers 11 residues. The germline V gene encodes CDR1 MNHEY and CDR2 SMNVEV (reference sequence). CDR3 DNA sequence: TGTGCATCCGGGAATCCCTACGAGCAGTACTTC. Protein product: CASGNPYEQYF.

A few counts support this clone. This chain joins TRBV11-3 and TRBJ2-7, with D possibly matching TRBD2 (6 bases). Trimming removed 0 bases at V and 7 bases at J, with 7 bases between. The CDR3 is made up of 12 amino acids. The germline V gene encodes CDR1 SGHNT and CDR2 YENEEA. The CDR3: CASSLEGREQYF. The CDR3 DNA reads as TGTGCCAGCAGCTTAGAAGGGAGGGAGCAGTACTTC.

This sequence joins TRBV27 and TRBJ1-3; D may be TRBD1 (5 bases). V was cut by 0 bases and J by 9 bases, with 15 bases left in between. This CDR3 has 15 residues. The V gene's germline CDR1 is MNHEY and CDR2 SMNVEV (reference sequence). The CDR3 is CASSLSSQGSATIYF. In DNA form, the CDR3 reads TGTGCCAGCAGTTTATCGAGCCAGGGTAGCGCCACCATATATTTT.

The chain joins TRBV29-1 to TRBJ1-4; D remains ambiguous. Looked up from germline, CDR1 is SQVTM and CDR2 is ANQGSEA. The CDR3 spans 11 residues. Trimming pared 7 bases from V and 5 bases from J, leaving 8 bases between. The CDR3 reads CSGRANEKLFF. The CDR3 nucleotides are TGCAGCGGCCGCGCGAATGAAAAACTGTTTTTT.

This chain links TRBV4-3 with TRBJ1-1; weak D call: TRBD1 (5 bases). From germline, CDR1 is LGHNA and CDR2 YSLEER. The CDR3 covers 17 residues. Trimming removed 3 bases at V and 1 base at J, with 18 bases between. Here the CDR3 DNA reads TGCGCCAGCAGCCAGGGCAGGGAGATTGATAGGAACACTGAAGCTTTCTTT. Translating it yields CASSQGREIDRNTEAFF.

V and J are TRBV18 and TRBJ2-7; the D gene could be TRBD1 or TRBD2 (5 bases each). The CDR3 totals 12 residues. The germline V gene has CDR1 KGHSH and CDR2 LQKENI. Trimming took off 3 bases at V and 3 bases at J, with 6 bases between the two ends. The CDR3 sequence: CASSPGDYEQYF. The DNA of the CDR3 is TGTGCCAGCTCACCGGGGGACTACGAGCAGTACTTC.

The chain links TRBV2 to TRBJ1-2; D gene uncertain. The CDR3 loop spans 12 amino acids. Germline values: CDR1 SNHLY, CDR2 FYNNEI. V was trimmed by 4 bases and J by 8 bases, leaving 11 bases between them. In DNA form, the CDR3 reads TGTGCCAGCAGTGCGGACCCGAGGGGCTACACCTTC. Its translation: CASSADPRGYTF.